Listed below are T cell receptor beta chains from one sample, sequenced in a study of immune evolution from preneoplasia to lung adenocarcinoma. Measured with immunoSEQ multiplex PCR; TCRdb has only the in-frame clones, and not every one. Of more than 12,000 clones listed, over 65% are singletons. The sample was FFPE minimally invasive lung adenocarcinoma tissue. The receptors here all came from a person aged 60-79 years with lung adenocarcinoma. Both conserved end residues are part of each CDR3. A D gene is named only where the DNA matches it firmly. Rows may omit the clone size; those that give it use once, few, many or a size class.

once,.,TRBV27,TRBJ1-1,CASSLGIMNTEAFF,TGTGCCAGCAGTTTGGGCATCATGAACACTGAAGCTTTCTTT
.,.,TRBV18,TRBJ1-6,CASFPTGRLTYNSPLHF,TGTGCCAGCTTCCCGACGGGGCGCTTAACGTATAATTCACCCCTCCACTTT
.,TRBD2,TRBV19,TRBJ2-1,CASSIQPRTSGSINEQFF,TGTGCCAGTAGTATTCAACCCCGGACTAGCGGGAGTATTAATGAGCAGTTCTTC
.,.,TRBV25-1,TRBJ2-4,CASSDPGRNIQYF,TGTGCCAGCAGTGACCCAGGGCGAAACATTCAGTACTTC
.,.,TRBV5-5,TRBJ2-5,CASSFLVQETQYF,TGTGCCAGCAGCTTTTTGGTACAAGAGACCCAGTACTTC
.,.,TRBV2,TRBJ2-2,CASTEGRNTGELFF,TGTGCCAGCACCGAGGGACGGAACACCGGGGAGCTGTTTTTT
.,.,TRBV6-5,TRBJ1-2,CASSYLRDYPMDGYTF,TGTGCCAGCAGTTACCTCCGGGACTACCCGATGGATGGCTACACCTTC
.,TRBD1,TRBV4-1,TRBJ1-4,CASSQRQGVNEKLFF,TGCGCCAGCAGCCAACGACAGGGAGTAAATGAAAAACTGTTTTTT
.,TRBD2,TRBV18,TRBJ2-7,CASSPAGAGTSGYEQYF,TGTGCCAGCTCACCCGCAGGGGCCGGGACTAGCGGGTACGAGCAGTACTTC
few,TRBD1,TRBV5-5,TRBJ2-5,CASSPGQGLGETQYF,TGTGCCAGCAGCCCGGGACAGGGTTTGGGAGAGACCCAGTACTTC
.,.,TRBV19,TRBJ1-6,CASSPSQGIGSPLHF,TGTGCCAGTAGTCCATCACAGGGTATCGGTTCACCCCTCCACTTT
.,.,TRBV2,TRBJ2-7,CASSRVGEGEQYF,TGTGCCAGCAGTCGGGTCGGGGAAGGAGAGCAGTACTTC
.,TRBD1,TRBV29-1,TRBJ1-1,CSVRTGMNTEAFF,TGCAGCGTTAGGACAGGGATGAACACTGAAGCTTTCTTT
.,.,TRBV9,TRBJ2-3,CASSLGGESRTQYF,TGTGCCAGCAGCTTAGGGGGGGAGTCCCGCACGCAGTATTTT
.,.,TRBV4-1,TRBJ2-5,CASSQAGQVQETQYF,TGCGCCAGCAGCCAAGCCGGTCAGGTCCAAGAGACCCAGTACTTC
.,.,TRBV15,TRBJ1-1,CATSRDPGDTEAFF,TGTGCCACCAGCAGAGATCCAGGGGACACTGAAGCTTTCTTT
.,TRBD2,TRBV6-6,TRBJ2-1,CASSYRRLAGATEQFF,TGTGCCAGCAGTTATCGTAGGCTAGCGGGAGCAACTGAGCAGTTCTTC
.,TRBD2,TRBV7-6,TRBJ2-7,CASSSSGDSYEQYF,TGTGCCAGCAGCTCAAGCGGGGATTCCTACGAGCAGTACTTC
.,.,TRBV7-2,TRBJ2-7,CASTQGLITDEQYF,TGTGCCAGTACACAGGGTTTAATCACGGACGAGCAGTACTTC
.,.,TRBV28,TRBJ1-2,CASSRNNYGYTF,TGTGCCAGCAGCCGGAATAACTATGGCTACACCTTC
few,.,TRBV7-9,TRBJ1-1,CASSLNAARDTEAFF,TGTGCCAGCAGCTTAAACGCAGCCCGGGACACTGAAGCTTTCTTT
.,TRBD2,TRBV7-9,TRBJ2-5,CASSLSPAGGSETQYF,TGTGCCAGCAGCTTATCCCCAGCGGGAGGGAGTGAGACCCAGTACTTC
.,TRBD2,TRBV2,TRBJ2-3,CASTLGGLAGVSDTQYF,TGTGCCAGCACCCTAGGGGGACTAGCGGGGGTCTCCGATACGCAGTATTTT
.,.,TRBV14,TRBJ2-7,CASSQNYEQYF,TGTGCCAGCAGCCAAAACTACGAGCAGTACTTC
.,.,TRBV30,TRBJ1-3,CAWSGGIVTGNTIYF,TGTGCCTGGAGTGGGGGGATAGTAACTGGAAACACCATATATTTT
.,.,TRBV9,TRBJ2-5,CASSVGGYPQYF,TGTGCCAGCAGCGTAGGCGGCTATCCCCAGTACTTC
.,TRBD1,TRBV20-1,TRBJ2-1,CSALGQNEQFF,TGCAGTGCCCTGGGACAGAATGAGCAGTTCTTC
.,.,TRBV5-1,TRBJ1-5,CASSLGGVGQPQHF,TGCGCCAGCAGCTTGGGAGGGGTTGGCCAGCCCCAGCATTTT
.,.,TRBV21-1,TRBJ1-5,CASSKSDGGNQPQHF,TGTGCCAGCAGCAAATCCGATGGGGGCAATCAGCCCCAGCATTTT
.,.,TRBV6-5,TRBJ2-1,CASSGLADNEQFF,TGTGCCAGCTCTGGACTGGCTGACAATGAGCAGTTCTTC
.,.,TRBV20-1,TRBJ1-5,CSAGEGMAQHF,TGCAGTGCTGGGGAAGGAATGGCCCAGCATTTT
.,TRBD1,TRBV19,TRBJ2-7,CASSIQGAGEQYF,TGTGCCAGTAGTATACAGGGGGCGGGTGAGCAGTACTTC